The rows below give T cell receptor beta chains drawn from one sample of a study of cytomegalovirus exposure and HLA in healthy donors. Using immunoSEQ multiplex PCR, the repertoire was profiled, and TCRdb retains in-frame clones only, with some absent. This table has fewer than 200,000 clones, around 68% appearing once. The specimen was PBMCs. These TCRs come from a man aged 45-65 years in good health and CMV-seronegative. CDR3s include the opening cysteine and the closing phenylalanine or tryptophan. D genes are given only for firm matches. Clone size is shown for a subset of rows, as once, few, many or a class of expanded clone.

cdr3_nt: TGTGCCAGCAGTTATCGGGGGGCCTCCTACAATGAGCAGTTCTTC; cdr3_aa: CASSYRGASYNEQFF; clone_size: NA; v_call: TRBV6-5; cdr3_length: 15; j_call: TRBJ2-1; d_call: NA
cdr3_nt: TGTGCCAGCAGCGTATTGGGGGGGTCGTACACTGAAGCTTTCTTT; cdr3_aa: CASSVLGGSYTEAFF; clone_size: NA; v_call: TRBV9; cdr3_length: 15; j_call: TRBJ1-1; d_call: NA
cdr3_nt: TGTGCCAGCAGCCTGGGACAGGGGCGCTCCTACGAGCAGTACTTC; cdr3_aa: CASSLGQGRSYEQYF; clone_size: NA; v_call: TRBV7-2; cdr3_length: 15; j_call: TRBJ2-7; d_call: TRBD1
cdr3_nt: TGTGCCAGCAGCTTGGAAGGGACAGGGGGGAACGAGCAGTACTTC; cdr3_aa: CASSLEGTGGNEQYF; clone_size: once; v_call: TRBV5-4; cdr3_length: 15; j_call: TRBJ2-7; d_call: TRBD1
cdr3_nt: TGCGCCAGCAGCCCCTTACCGTCGAGCTCCTACGAGCAGTACTTC; cdr3_aa: CASSPLPSSSYEQYF; clone_size: NA; v_call: TRBV5-1; cdr3_length: 15; j_call: TRBJ2-7; d_call: NA
cdr3_nt: TGTGCCAGCAGCCAAGATGAGTACGGCCGGGGGTTTAATGAGCAGTTCTTC; cdr3_aa: CASSQDEYGRGFNEQFF; clone_size: NA; v_call: TRBV14; cdr3_length: 17; j_call: TRBJ2-1; d_call: NA
cdr3_nt: TGTGCCAGCACAGGAAACACCGGGGAGCTGTTTTTT; cdr3_aa: CASTGNTGELFF; clone_size: NA; v_call: TRBV6-5; cdr3_length: 12; j_call: TRBJ2-2; d_call: NA
cdr3_nt: TGTGCCACCCGAACAGGGGGCCGAGATCAGCCCCAGCATTTT; cdr3_aa: CATRTGGRDQPQHF; clone_size: few; v_call: TRBV19; cdr3_length: 14; j_call: TRBJ1-5; d_call: TRBD1
cdr3_nt: TGCGCCAGCAGCCAAGAGGGCAGCCTCTCTGGGGCCAACGTCCTGACTTTC; cdr3_aa: CASSQEGSLSGANVLTF; clone_size: NA; v_call: TRBV4-1; cdr3_length: 17; j_call: TRBJ2-6; d_call: NA
cdr3_nt: TGTGCCACCAGCCTCTCGAGGGTGACCTATGGCTACACCTTC; cdr3_aa: CATSLSRVTYGYTF; clone_size: NA; v_call: TRBV15; cdr3_length: 14; j_call: TRBJ1-2; d_call: NA
cdr3_nt: TGTGCCAGTAAAATTTCACAGCTCTCTCAAGAGACCCAGTACTTC; cdr3_aa: CASKISQLSQETQYF; clone_size: once; v_call: TRBV19; cdr3_length: 15; j_call: TRBJ2-5; d_call: NA
cdr3_nt: TGCGCCAGCAGCCAAGATGGGGGCGGCTACTACGAGCAGTACTTC; cdr3_aa: CASSQDGGGYYEQYF; clone_size: few; v_call: TRBV4-1; cdr3_length: 15; j_call: TRBJ2-7; d_call: NA
cdr3_nt: TGTGCCAGCAGCTTAGATGCTAGCGGGGGGGCGAAACAAGCCAAAAACATTCAGTACTTC; cdr3_aa: CASSLDASGGAKQAKNIQYF; clone_size: NA; v_call: TRBV11-2; cdr3_length: 20; j_call: TRBJ2-4; d_call: TRBD2
cdr3_nt: TGCGCCAGCAGCCAAGGCGTCTTTAACACTGAAGCTTTCTTT; cdr3_aa: CASSQGVFNTEAFF; clone_size: NA; v_call: TRBV4-1; cdr3_length: 14; j_call: TRBJ1-1; d_call: NA
cdr3_nt: TGCGCCAGCAGCTTCGACAGCAGCTATGGCTACACCTTC; cdr3_aa: CASSFDSSYGYTF; clone_size: NA; v_call: TRBV5-1; cdr3_length: 13; j_call: TRBJ1-2; d_call: NA
cdr3_nt: TGTGCCAGCAGCTCAGACAGCGACGTATCACCCCTCCACTTT; cdr3_aa: CASSSDSDVSPLHF; clone_size: NA; v_call: TRBV7-9; cdr3_length: 14; j_call: TRBJ1-6; d_call: NA
cdr3_nt: TGTGCCAGCAGCCCCGCGCGGACAAGTGAAGCTTTCTTT; cdr3_aa: CASSPARTSEAFF; clone_size: NA; v_call: TRBV5-4; cdr3_length: 13; j_call: TRBJ1-1; d_call: NA
cdr3_nt: TGTGCCAGCAGCTTAGCCCCACGGCTAGCGGGGGGGGCCGAGCAGTACTTC; cdr3_aa: CASSLAPRLAGGAEQYF; clone_size: NA; v_call: TRBV7-2; cdr3_length: 17; j_call: TRBJ2-7; d_call: TRBD2
cdr3_nt: TGTGCCAGCAGCTTAACAGGGCTCACTAACTATGGCTACACCTTC; cdr3_aa: CASSLTGLTNYGYTF; clone_size: NA; v_call: TRBV7-2; cdr3_length: 15; j_call: TRBJ1-2; d_call: NA
cdr3_nt: TGTGCCAGCAGCTTAGCGGGGGCAGGAGAGACCCAGTACTTC; cdr3_aa: CASSLAGAGETQYF; clone_size: NA; v_call: TRBV7-9; cdr3_length: 14; j_call: TRBJ2-5; d_call: NA
cdr3_nt: TGTGCCAGCAGTGAAGCCCCCAGGGAAGTGGTCCAAGAGACCCAGTACTTC; cdr3_aa: CASSEAPREVVQETQYF; clone_size: NA; v_call: TRBV6-1; cdr3_length: 17; j_call: TRBJ2-5; d_call: NA
cdr3_nt: TGTGCCAGCAGCTCCACAGGGGGAGATTATCAGCCCCAGCATTTT; cdr3_aa: CASSSTGGDYQPQHF; clone_size: few; v_call: TRBV7-2; cdr3_length: 15; j_call: TRBJ1-5; d_call: TRBD1
cdr3_nt: TGTGCCAGTAGCTTGATGGCCGGGACAGGGGTGACTGAAGCTTTCTTT; cdr3_aa: CASSLMAGTGVTEAFF; clone_size: NA; v_call: TRBV5-6; cdr3_length: 16; j_call: TRBJ1-1; d_call: TRBD1
cdr3_nt: TGTGCCAGCAGCTACGGGACAGGAGGCGACTATGGCTACACCTTC; cdr3_aa: CASSYGTGGDYGYTF; clone_size: NA; v_call: TRBV5-4; cdr3_length: 15; j_call: TRBJ1-2; d_call: TRBD1
cdr3_nt: TGTGCTAGCAGCCGGGGACAGGGGGGACACGCGAACACCGGGGAGCTGTTTTTT; cdr3_aa: CASSRGQGGHANTGELFF; clone_size: NA; v_call: TRBV7-7; cdr3_length: 18; j_call: TRBJ2-2; d_call: TRBD1
cdr3_nt: TGTGCCAGCAGCTTAGAAGTCCTGGGACAGAATGCCACCGGGGAGCTGTTTTTT; cdr3_aa: CASSLEVLGQNATGELFF; clone_size: once; v_call: TRBV11-3; cdr3_length: 18; j_call: TRBJ2-2; d_call: TRBD1
cdr3_nt: TGTGCCACCAGCAGAGATCGTAAGGGGAAAGGGAACCCTGCGAACACTGAAGCTTTCTTT; cdr3_aa: CATSRDRKGKGNPANTEAFF; clone_size: few; v_call: TRBV15; cdr3_length: 20; j_call: TRBJ1-1; d_call: NA